These T cell receptor beta chains were read from a single sample in a study of molecular identifiers for immune sequencing clone quantification. Using its own MiXCR run on the PCR reads, TCRdb lists one record per CDR3 protein. The sample lists tens of thousands of distinct CDR3 sequences, over 15% occurring once. Sequenced sample: naive CD8+ T cells from blood, with Jurkat cell RNA spiked in. The receptors stem from a human donor in good health. Some libraries in this study had Jurkat cell RNA spiked in. Both conserved end residues are part of each CDR3. The order of the fields is CDR3 length, V gene, CDR3 protein.

CDR3 length: 14
V gene: TRBV19
CDR3 protein: CASREQGGEETQYF

CDR3 length: 15
V gene: TRBV7-6
CDR3 protein: CASSSTGLRHNEQFF

CDR3 length: 12
V gene: TRBV7-9
CDR3 protein: CASSFGDREAFF

CDR3 length: 13
V gene: TRBV7-9
CDR3 protein: CASSPPQTDTQYF

CDR3 length: 15
V gene: TRBV12-3/TRBV12-4
CDR3 protein: CASSLVAGGNQPQHF

CDR3 length: 15
V gene: TRBV4-3
CDR3 protein: CASSQDWTGLQPQHF

CDR3 length: 14
V gene: TRBV27
CDR3 protein: CASSLGQGSYEQYF

CDR3 length: 15
V gene: TRBV28
CDR3 protein: CASSLLGTGDEKLFF

CDR3 length: 15
V gene: TRBV27
CDR3 protein: CASSLSGGLVNEQYF

CDR3 length: 17
V gene: TRBV23-1
CDR3 protein: CASSHRILASSTDTQYF

CDR3 length: 15
V gene: TRBV27
CDR3 protein: CASMPGHHKTGELFF

CDR3 length: 16
V gene: TRBV19
CDR3 protein: CASSTYLEGGTGELFF

CDR3 length: 12
V gene: TRBV9
CDR3 protein: CASSTNTDTQYF

CDR3 length: 16
V gene: TRBV4-3
CDR3 protein: CASSQDQSLAKNIQYF

CDR3 length: 16
V gene: TRBV6-2/TRBV6-3
CDR3 protein: CASSDEAGVAKNIQYF

CDR3 length: 15
V gene: TRBV10-3
CDR3 protein: CAISESLTGTDTQYF

CDR3 length: 18
V gene: TRBV4-2
CDR3 protein: CASSLAVLAGASTDTQYF

CDR3 length: 14
V gene: TRBV6-2/TRBV6-3
CDR3 protein: CASRPLRQRTEAFF

CDR3 length: 14
V gene: TRBV11-2
CDR3 protein: CASSSSPSGETQYF

CDR3 length: 15
V gene: TRBV4-2
CDR3 protein: CASSQVHQGTYEQYF

CDR3 length: 16
V gene: TRBV6-5
CDR3 protein: CASSYGVAGATDTQYF

CDR3 length: 13
V gene: TRBV7-9
CDR3 protein: CASSLYRTDEQYF

CDR3 length: 18
V gene: TRBV7-8
CDR3 protein: CASSAGLAGATRTDTQYF

CDR3 length: 13
V gene: TRBV7-8
CDR3 protein: CASSIPPEEPQHF

CDR3 length: 15
V gene: TRBV4-1
CDR3 protein: CASSQDPRTYNEQFF

CDR3 length: 15
V gene: TRBV7-9
CDR3 protein: CASRINRARNQPQHF

CDR3 length: 12
V gene: TRBV28
CDR3 protein: CASSRRIGEAFF

CDR3 length: 13
V gene: TRBV29-1
CDR3 protein: CSVLTSGAGEQYF

CDR3 length: 16
V gene: TRBV6-2/TRBV6-3
CDR3 protein: CASSYPFVRATDTQYF

CDR3 length: 18
V gene: TRBV28
CDR3 protein: CASMAFSGLAGVTDTQYF

CDR3 length: 16
V gene: TRBV5-1
CDR3 protein: CASSLEVSGSTDTQCF

CDR3 length: 18
V gene: TRBV12-3/TRBV12-4
CDR3 protein: CASSLVSVSAGGGEGYTF

CDR3 length: 13
V gene: TRBV7-9
CDR3 protein: CASSFGVNQPQHF

CDR3 length: 15
V gene: TRBV27
CDR3 protein: CASSLKGASNQPQHF

CDR3 length: 17
V gene: TRBV20-1
CDR3 protein: CSARDPGTGAFDQPQHF

CDR3 length: 12
V gene: TRBV12-3/TRBV12-4
CDR3 protein: CASSLTGFEQYF

CDR3 length: 16
V gene: TRBV20-1
CDR3 protein: CSARDPGLAGVDEQFF

CDR3 length: 14
V gene: TRBV6-5
CDR3 protein: CASSSGTSSNEQYF

CDR3 length: 17
V gene: TRBV28
CDR3 protein: CASTPLPGAGSTDTQYF

CDR3 length: 16
V gene: TRBV20-1
CDR3 protein: CSARDLGRGPTYEQYF

CDR3 length: 20
V gene: TRBV7-2
CDR3 protein: CASSQIAPLTSGGYTDTQYF

CDR3 length: 18
V gene: TRBV27
CDR3 protein: CASSLMGPPLSSTDTQYF

CDR3 length: 13
V gene: TRBV11-3
CDR3 protein: CASSAQQGDGQFF

CDR3 length: 14
V gene: TRBV6-2/TRBV6-3
CDR3 protein: CASSYPSSGGSRDF

CDR3 length: 16
V gene: TRBV27
CDR3 protein: CASSLSPGAETDTQYF

CDR3 length: 15
V gene: TRBV7-9
CDR3 protein: CASSIDPLAGAEQFF

CDR3 length: 15
V gene: TRBV7-9
CDR3 protein: CASSPPVGLNEKLFF

CDR3 length: 12
V gene: TRBV5-6
CDR3 protein: CASRQGSGELFF

CDR3 length: 17
V gene: TRBV2
CDR3 protein: CASTRDSQSWVTDTQYF

CDR3 length: 13
V gene: TRBV6-5
CDR3 protein: CASRPLGNQPQHF

CDR3 length: 16
V gene: TRBV4-3
CDR3 protein: CASSQDRWGYQETQYF

CDR3 length: 15
V gene: TRBV2
CDR3 protein: CASSEFAGSGYEQYF

CDR3 length: 11
V gene: TRBV3-2
CDR3 protein: CASSPQSDRTF

CDR3 length: 12
V gene: TRBV30
CDR3 protein: CAWRGQGYEQYF

CDR3 length: 16
V gene: TRBV5-1
CDR3 protein: CASSTWTGSDPDTQYF